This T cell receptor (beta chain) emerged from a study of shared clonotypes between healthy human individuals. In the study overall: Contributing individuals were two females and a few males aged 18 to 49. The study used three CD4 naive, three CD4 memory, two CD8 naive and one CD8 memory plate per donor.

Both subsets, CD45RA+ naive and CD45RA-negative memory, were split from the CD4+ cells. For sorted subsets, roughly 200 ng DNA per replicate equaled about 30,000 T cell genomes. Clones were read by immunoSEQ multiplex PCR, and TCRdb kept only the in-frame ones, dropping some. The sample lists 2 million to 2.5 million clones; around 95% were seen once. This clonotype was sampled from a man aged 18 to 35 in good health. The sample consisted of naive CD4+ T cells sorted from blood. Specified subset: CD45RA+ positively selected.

The CDR3 sequence: CASSPQSGGPYEQYF. DNA of the CDR3: TGTGCCAGCAGCCCCCAGAGCGGGGGGCCCTACGAGCAGTACTTC. This chain links TRBV7-3 with TRBJ2-7, with 9 bases that match TRBD2. The CDR3 spans 15 residues. Germline loops: CDR1 SGHTA, CDR2 FQGTGA. Trimming took 5 bases from V and 2 from J; bases not matched to a gene: 7.